Listed here is a single TCR beta chain. Antigen specificity is unknown. Mismatch repair deficiency was confirmed in all patients, by PCR or immunohistochemistry. TCRs were sequenced from a few patients responding to pembrolizumab. Some clones are missing from TCRdb's copy, which holds only in-frame ones; the method was immunoSEQ multiplex PCR. The data hold 95,000 to 150,000 clones, with 70% to 90% observed a single time. The sample comes from a study of PD-1 blockade in mismatch repair-deficient tumors. Study-level points and caveats: Tumor-resident clones, often absent from pretreatment blood, expanded after pembrolizumab and then contracted.

Germline CDR1 reads MNHEY; CDR2 reads SVGAGI. The CDR3 runs to 12 residues. The germline V and J ends were trimmed by 6 bases and 14 bases, with 16 bases remaining between them. J is TRBJ2-2 and V is TRBV6-5, with no clear D. This TCR was recovered from an adult with mismatch repair-deficient cancer. The sample was peripheral blood, taken 44 weeks after starting pembrolizumab. For the CDR3, the DNA is TGTGCCAGCAGGCCAGGAAATGGGCACCTGTTTTTT. Translation gives CASRPGNGHLFF.